This TCR beta chain originates from a study of shared T cell receptors in the human thymus. Method: immunoSEQ multiplex PCR; TCRdb's copy keeps in-frame clones and lacks some. Of about 380,000 clones listed, 95% were seen once; the top ten hold approximately 0.02%. Trimming removed 11 bases from V and 0 bases from J; junction bases left unmatched: 11. This CDR3 has 16 amino acids. Per the germline V gene, CDR1 is MNHEY and CDR2 is SMNVEV (reference sequence). Sequenced sample: thymocytes. The chain recombines TRBV27 with TRBJ2-3; 10 nucleotides agree with TRBD2. The sequence was obtained from a human donor. CDR3 sequence: CAPSGLAGASTDTQYF. In DNA form, the CDR3 reads TGTGCCCCCTCCGGGCTAGCGGGAGCCAGCACAGATACGCAGTATTTT.